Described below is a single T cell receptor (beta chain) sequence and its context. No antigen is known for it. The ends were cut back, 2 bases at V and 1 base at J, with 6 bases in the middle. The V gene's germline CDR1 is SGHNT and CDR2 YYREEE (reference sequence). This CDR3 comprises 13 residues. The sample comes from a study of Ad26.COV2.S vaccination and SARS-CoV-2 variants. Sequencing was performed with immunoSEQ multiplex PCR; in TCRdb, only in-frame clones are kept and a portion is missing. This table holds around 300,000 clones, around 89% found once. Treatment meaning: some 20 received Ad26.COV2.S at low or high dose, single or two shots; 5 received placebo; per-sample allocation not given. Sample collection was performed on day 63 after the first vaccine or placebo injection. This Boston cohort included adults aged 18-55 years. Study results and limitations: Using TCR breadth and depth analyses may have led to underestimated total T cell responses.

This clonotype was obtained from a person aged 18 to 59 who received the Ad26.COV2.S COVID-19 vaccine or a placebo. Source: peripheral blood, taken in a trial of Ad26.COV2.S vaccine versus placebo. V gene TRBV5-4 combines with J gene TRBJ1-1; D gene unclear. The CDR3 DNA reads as TGTGCCAGCAGCTTCGGCTGGAACACTGAAGCTTTCTTT. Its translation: CASSFGWNTEAFF.